This TCR beta chain stems from a study of T-cell memory formation after mild COVID-19. Background on the study: Across donors, TCR clusters were largely donor specific.

Overall study results and limits: CD4/CD8 balance characterized clones contracting day 15 to 85, and CD4+ skew characterized later expanders. Whether day 37 second-wave clones are SARS-CoV-2-specific was not confirmed.

From 5'RACE with constant-segment primers came TCR alpha and TCR beta cDNA libraries that carried sample barcodes and UMIs. TCRdb passed the 5' RACE reads through MiXCR, listing each CDR3 protein once. This sample has 35,000 to 55,000 distinct CDR3 sequences, with approximately 9.6% found just once. The CDR3 sequence is 14 residues long. Trimming removed 7 bases from V and 3 bases from J; junction bases left unmatched: 2. This clonotype turned up a few times. Its antigen is not identified. The clonotype originates from an adult woman who had mild COVID-19 (a few samples of this study predate the infection). Cell type and time point are not known. The source material was PBMCs or a T cell subset sorted from them (not recorded which). This sequence joins TRBV12-3 or TRBV12-4 and TRBJ2-1; TRBD2 aligns across 11 bases. CDR3 DNA sequence: TGTGCCAGCATGACTAGCGGGGACTACAATGAGCAGTTCTTC. Protein sequence: CASMTSGDYNEQFF.